A single sample gave rise to the 22 T cell receptor beta chains below, sequenced in a study of cytomegalovirus exposure and HLA in healthy donors. Use of 60 Vbeta and 13 Jbeta primers characterized the PCR. Here immunoSEQ multiplex PCR was the method, and the copy in TCRdb shows in-frame clones only, minus some. The sample consists of about 130,000 clones, over 60% of them appearing once. The sample taken for sequencing was PBMCs. These receptor sequences come from a female donor in good health and CMV-seropositive.

This clone was recorded once. The rearrangement uses TRBV30 and TRBJ2-3; no clear D gene. The CDR3 totals 13 residues. V lost 2 bases to trimming and J lost 4 bases, with 10 bases between them. Looked up from germline, CDR1 is GTSNPN and CDR2 is SVGIG (reference sequence). The CDR3: CAWSPAVADTQYF. Here the CDR3 DNA reads TGTGCCTGGAGTCCCGCGGTGGCAGATACGCAGTATTTT. The full variable domain, completed using reference TRBV30 and TRBJ2-3, is SQTIHQWPATLVQPVGSPLSLECTVEGTSNPNLYWYRQAAGRGLQLLFYSVGIGQISSEVPQNLSASRPQDRQFILSSKKLLLSDSGFYLCAWSPAVADTQYFGPGTRLTVL.

V is TRBV9 and J is TRBJ2-5; 9 bases are shared with TRBD2. Per the germline V gene, CDR1 is SGDLS and CDR2 is YYNGEE. With 0 bases clipped from V and 5 bases from J, the junction kept 5 bases outside the gene matches. This CDR3 has 15 amino acids. The CDR3 DNA reads TGTGCCAGCAGCGTAGGCGGGAGGGTCGGCGAGACCCAGTACTTC. Protein product: CASSVGGRVGETQYF.

J is TRBJ2-7 and V is TRBV5-1; D may be TRBD2 (6 bases). This CDR3 spans 13 amino acids. Trimming cost V 5 bases and J 4 bases, with 13 bases left between them. Germline-derived CDR1 and CDR2 are SGHRS and YFSETQ. The CDR3 loop reads CASSYGGSYEQYF. In DNA form, the CDR3 reads TGCGCCAGCAGTTATGGGGGGAGTTACGAGCAGTACTTC.

The chain carries TRBV2 and TRBJ2-1; no clear D gene. The V end was cut by 9 bases, the J end by 5 bases, with 5 bases between. The length of the CDR3 is 10 residues. CDR1 and CDR2 (germline): SNHLY, FYNNEI. DNA of the CDR3: TGTGCCAGTCGTGACAATGAGCAGTTCTTC. Its translation: CASRDNEQFF.

The V call is TRBV7-2, the J call TRBJ2-3, with 10 bases identical to TRBD2. The ends lost 3 bases at V and 3 bases at J; junction bases unmatched: 12. Germline values: CDR1 SGHTA, CDR2 FQGNSA. The CDR3 covers 18 residues. The CDR3 DNA reads TGTGCCAGCAGCTTTATGCTCATAGCGGGAGGTCGGACAGATACGCAGTATTTT. Amino acid sequence: CASSFMLIAGGRTDTQYF.

To note about this clone: Since the CDR3 does not end with the conserved phenylalanine or tryptophan, this likely comes from a read error. V and J are TRBV11-3 and TRBJ1-1; D is undetermined. Germline V gene lookup returns CDR1 SGHNT and CDR2 YENEEA. This CDR3 region has 13 residues. The germline V and J ends were trimmed by 6 bases and 1 base, with 9 bases remaining between them. The CDR3 loop reads CASSTGENTEAFL. The CDR3 bases are TGTGCCAGCAGTACCGGGGAGAACACTGAAGCTTTCCTT.

The rearrangement uses TRBV29-1 and TRBJ2-3, with 9 bases that match TRBD1. This CDR3 spans 15 amino acids. The germline CDR1 and CDR2 sequences are SQVTM and ANQGSEA. V was pared by 7 bases and J by 4 bases, with 12 bases of the junction left unmatched. The CDR3 region is CSATAGQGIPDTQYF. The CDR3 DNA reads as TGCAGCGCAACCGCCGGACAGGGGATTCCAGATACGCAGTATTTT.

This clone showed up just a few times. The rearrangement uses TRBV7-3 and TRBJ2-1; TRBD2 matches 9 bases. In germline, CDR1 is SGHTA, CDR2 FQGTGA. This CDR3 has 16 amino acids. The V and J ends lost 0 bases and 4 bases, in that order; junction bases with no gene match: 4. CDR3 in DNA: TGTGCCAGCAGCTTAACCCGAGCGGGAGGTTACAATGAGCAGTTCTTC. It codes for CASSLTRAGGYNEQFF.

The chain uses TRBV28 and TRBJ2-7; D possibly corresponds to TRBD2 (6 bases). This CDR3 is built from 13 residues. V shed 3 bases and J shed 2 bases, with 8 bases lying between them. From germline, CDR1 is MDHEN and CDR2 SYDVKM. The CDR3 here is CASSLGGTYEQYF. CDR3 in DNA: TGTGCCAGCAGTTTGGGGGGTACCTACGAGCAGTACTTC.

Only one count was recorded for this clone. V and J are TRBV7-3 and TRBJ2-2, with D unclear. The length of the CDR3 is 14 residues. The V end lost 6 bases, the J end lost 0 bases, and 8 bases lay between the germline ends. Germline V gene data show CDR1 as SGHTA and CDR2 as FQGTGA. CDR3 protein: CASRAGSNTGELFF. The DNA of the CDR3 is TGTGCCAGCAGGGCCGGGTCGAACACCGGGGAGCTGTTTTTT.

The chain couples TRBV10-2 to TRBJ1-5, with D perhaps matching TRBD1 (6 bases). Trimming shortened V by 2 bases and J by 5 bases, and 10 bases separated the two germline ends. This CDR3 has 14 residues. Germline-derived CDR1 and CDR2 are WSHSY and SAAADI. CDR3 residues: CASSEGGYDQPQHF. The CDR3 DNA reads TGCGCCAGCAGTGAGGGGGGCTACGATCAGCCCCAGCATTTT.

This chain joins TRBV13 and TRBJ2-7; a weak D match, TRBD1 (5 bases). There are 15 residues in the CDR3. From germline, CDR1 is PRHDT and CDR2 FYEKMQ (reference sequence). Trimming cost V 0 bases and J 7 bases, with 16 bases left between them. The CDR3 protein is CASSLGRVGSKEQYF. The CDR3 DNA follows: TGTGCCAGCAGCTTAGGCAGGGTTGGATCGAAGGAGCAGTACTTC.

This chain joins TRBV11-2 and TRBJ2-7, with 7 bases that match TRBD1. The CDR3 spans 13 residues. Germline loops: CDR1 SGHAT, CDR2 FQNNGV. V shed 4 bases and J 2 bases; nucleotides not matched to a gene: 2. CDR3 in DNA: TGTGCCAGCAGCTACAGGGGCCCCTACGAGCAGTACTTC. This translates into CASSYRGPYEQYF.

This clone was counted between two and nine times. The chain recombines TRBV4-1 with TRBJ1-3; no reliable D call. V dropped 1 base and J dropped 0 bases, with 10 bases sitting between them. The CDR3 covers 16 residues. Per the germline V gene, CDR1 is MGHRA and CDR2 is YSYEKL. This CDR3 reads CASSQVVSHSGNTIYF. The CDR3 nucleotides are TGCGCCAGCAGCCAAGTGGTCAGTCACTCTGGAAACACCATATATTTT.

The chain has TRBV2 and TRBJ2-1, with TRBD2 matching 7 bases. Losses at the gene ends were 4 bases for V and 9 bases for J; bases not matched to a gene: 9. Germline V gene data show CDR1 as SNHLY and CDR2 as FYNNEI. The CDR3 has 14 residues. CDR3 loop: CASSGRRGGGEQFF. The CDR3 DNA sequence: TGTGCCAGCAGTGGACGTCGCGGCGGGGGTGAGCAGTTCTTC. The complete variable domain, with remaining parts taken from reference TRBV2 and TRBJ2-1, reads EPEVTQTPSHQVTQMGQEVILRCVPISNHLYFYWYRQILGQKVEFLVSFYNNEISEKSEIFDDQFSVERPDGSNFTLKIRSTKLEDSAMYFCASSGRRGGGEQFFGPGTRLTVL.

This sequence joins TRBV7-8 and TRBJ2-5; weak D call: TRBD2 (8 bases). Trimming cost V 4 bases and J 4 bases, with 19 bases left between them. In germline, CDR1 is SGHVS, CDR2 FQNEAQ. The CDR3 has 16 residues. Here the CDR3 reads CASSSAGAQGVETQYF. The CDR3 bases are TGTGCCAGCAGCTCAGCGGGGGCCCAGGGGGTAGAGACCCAGTACTTC.

The chain is built from TRBV4-1 and TRBJ2-1; the match to TRBD2 covers 7 bases. The germline gives CDR1 MGHRA, CDR2 YSYEKL. The J segment lost 4 bases and the V segment lost 3 bases, leaving 9 bases of the junction unmatched. CDR3 length: 16 residues. The CDR3 loop reads CASSQPTGGRYNEQFF. CDR3 DNA sequence: TGCGCCAGCAGCCAGCCCACGGGGGGACGTTACAATGAGCAGTTCTTC.

The J gene is TRBJ1-2, the V gene TRBV5-6; D may be TRBD1 (6 bases). This CDR3 comprises 16 residues. Germline V CDR1 and CDR2: SGHDT, YYEEEE. V was shortened by 0 bases and J by 2 bases, with 14 bases between the two germline ends. The DNA for the CDR3 is TGTGCCAGCAGCTTGGCGGTTACAGGGCCCAACTATGGCTACACCTTC. Translated: CASSLAVTGPNYGYTF.

Comment on this clone: At one end the junction does not follow the germline gene, possibly because of a read error. The chain employs TRBV7-9 and TRBJ2-7, with a possible D match to TRBD2 (6 bases). Germline V gives CDR1 SEHNR, CDR2 FQNEAQ (reference sequence). The CDR3 contains 13 residues. The CDR3 bases are TGTTCCAGCAGCTGGCAGGAGGGCTACGAGCAGTACTTC. Protein: CSSSWQEGYEQYF.

This chain links TRBV19 with TRBJ1-2, with 10 nucleotides matching TRBD1. The CDR3 has 16 residues. CDR1 and CDR2 (germline): LNHDA, SQIVND (reference sequence). With V trimmed by 4 bases and J by 4 bases, 9 bases remained unmatched. The CDR3 DNA is TGTGCCAGTAGTACGCATAACCGGGACAGGGGCTATGGCTACACCTTC. Encoded protein: CASSTHNRDRGYGYTF.

This clone came up a few times. The chain is built from TRBV5-1 and TRBJ1-1, with D possibly being TRBD1 (6 bases). The V and J ends lost 4 bases and 3 bases respectively, with 13 bases between them. The CDR3 spans 14 residues. Germline values: CDR1 SGHRS, CDR2 YFSETQ. CDR3 protein: CASSATGTDTEAFF. CDR3 in DNA: TGCGCCAGCAGCGCGACAGGTACTGACACTGAAGCTTTCTTT.

The chain is built from TRBV6-1 and TRBJ1-4; D gene ambiguous. Trimming cost V 4 bases and J 4 bases, with 10 bases left between them. This CDR3 comprises 14 residues. CDR1 and CDR2 from the germline V gene are MNHNS and SASEGT. The CDR3: CASSAPRGNEKLFF. As DNA, the CDR3 is TGTGCCAGCAGTGCCCCCAGAGGTAATGAAAAACTGTTTTTT.